This is a list of T cell receptor beta chains from one sample in a study of blood T cell repertoires in COVID-19. Repertoires were generated with immunoSEQ multiplex PCR, while TCRdb's copy carries only in-frame clones and drops some. The sample yields more than 350,000 clones, approximately 88% seen once. Specimen: peripheral blood. The receptors stem from a woman aged 25 to 39 with COVID-19, enrolled during active disease. Each CDR3 is given with its conserved first and last residue. D genes are given only for firm matches. Some rows have no size entry. The others give once, few or many, or a class for an expanded clone.

CDR3nt,CDR3aa,j_gene,v_gene,abundance,d_gene
TGTGCCAGCAGTCAACAGGGGGCGCACGAGCAGTACTTC,CASSQQGAHEQYF,TRBJ2-7,TRBV5-4,.,TRBD1
TGTGCCAGCAGCTGGAGTACAGGGTACCAAGAGACCCAGTACTTC,CASSWSTGYQETQYF,TRBJ2-5,TRBV28,.,.
TGTGCCACCAGTGATTTTGGGCATCCCAGCACAGATACGCAGTATTTT,CATSDFGHPSTDTQYF,TRBJ2-3,TRBV24-1,once,.
TGTGCCAGAGGGGGCGCCGGGACTGAAGCTTTCTTT,CARGGAGTEAFF,TRBJ1-1,TRBV7-2,.,TRBD1
TGTGCCAGCAGCCTAGACAGCTACAATGAGCAGTTCTTC,CASSLDSYNEQFF,TRBJ2-1,TRBV6-2/TRBV6-3,.,.
TGTGCCATCAGATCTACAGGGGGAGATCAGCCCCAGCATTTT,CAIRSTGGDQPQHF,TRBJ1-5,TRBV10-3,.,TRBD1
TGCGCCAGCAGCTTGGCCCTATCCCCGGCCTACGAGCAGTACTTC,CASSLALSPAYEQYF,TRBJ2-7,TRBV5-1,.,.
TGTGCCAGCAGCCCAGTCACTAGCGGGGGGGAATACAATGAGCAGTTCTTC,CASSPVTSGGEYNEQFF,TRBJ2-1,TRBV3-1/TRBV3-2,few,TRBD2
TGTGCCAGCAGCTCAGGGGACTCCTACAATGAGCAGTTCTTC,CASSSGDSYNEQFF,TRBJ2-1,TRBV11-3,.,.
TGTGCCAGCAGCCCTACCGGGTGGGACAGCCCCCTCGGGACTGAAGCTTTCTTT,CASSPTGWDSPLGTEAFF,TRBJ1-1,TRBV11-2,.,TRBD1